This T cell receptor (beta chain) was found in a study of T-cell memory formation after mild COVID-19. Study-level background: TCR clusters mostly belonged to single donors.

Regarding the study as a whole: The SARS-CoV-2 specificity of second-wave clones reaching peak at day 37 remained unverified. Clones shrinking from day 15 to 85 showed even CD4/CD8 mixes; later expanders tilted CD4+.

This clonotype turned up a few times. Its antigen is not identified. 5'RACE with constant-segment primers yielded barcoded, UMI-tagged TCR alpha and TCR beta cDNA libraries. TCRdb re-called the 5' RACE reads with MiXCR, one entry per CDR3 protein. Here the sample spans 200,000 to 250,000 distinct CDR3 sequences, 9.5% being singletons. The sequenced sample consisted of PBMCs or a T cell subset sorted from them (not recorded which). The source is a man in his late teens or twenties who had mild COVID-19 (a few samples of this study predate the infection). Cell type and time point are not known.

The CDR3 region has the DNA TGCGCCAGCAGCCCGCTGGTCGGGTTGACTGAAGCTTTCTTT. Translation: CASSPLVGLTEAFF. This sequence joins TRBV5-1 and TRBJ1-1; D uncertain. The V gene lost 4 bases and the J gene lost 5 bases, with 15 bases spanning the gap. The CDR3 runs 14 residues. CDR1 and CDR2 from the germline V gene are SGHRS and YFSETQ.